Listed below are T cell receptor beta chains from one sample, sequenced in a study of cytomegalovirus exposure and HLA in healthy donors. Measured with immunoSEQ multiplex PCR; TCRdb has only the in-frame clones, and not every one. The sample table includes roughly 80,000 clones. Sequencing used PBMCs. The receptors derive from a woman in her twenties or thirties in good health and CMV-seronegative. Each CDR3 is given with its conserved first and last residue. The D gene is left open where the match is weak.

V gene,D gene,J gene,CDR3 protein,CDR3 DNA
TRBV6-5,TRBD1,TRBJ1-2,CASTPGQGGRGYTF,TGTGCCAGCACCCCAGGACAGGGGGGGCGAGGCTACACCTTC
TRBV6-5,TRBD1,TRBJ2-1,CASGNRGRYNEQFF,TGTGCCAGTGGGAACAGGGGGCGATACAATGAGCAGTTCTTC
TRBV5-1,NA,TRBJ2-7,CASSLGWDTYEQYF,TGCGCCAGCAGCTTGGGATGGGACACCTACGAGCAGTACTTC
TRBV29-1,NA,TRBJ1-1,CSVEKQGVTEAFF,TGCAGCGTTGAGAAACAGGGAGTCACTGAAGCTTTCTTT
TRBV30,TRBD1,TRBJ1-4,CAWSTTGTGSEKLFF,TGTGCCTGGAGTACTACTGGGACAGGGAGTGAAAAACTGTTTTTT
TRBV7-2,TRBD1,TRBJ2-7,CASSLPRTGNEQYF,TGTGCCAGCAGCTTACCGCGGACAGGGAACGAGCAGTACTTC
TRBV30,NA,TRBJ2-2,CAWRQLKGTGELFF,TGTGCCTGGAGACAGCTAAAAGGCACCGGGGAGCTGTTTTTT
TRBV14,TRBD1,TRBJ1-2,CASSRDRGGYGYTF,TGTGCCAGCAGCCGAGACAGGGGTGGCTATGGCTACACCTTC
TRBV6-1,NA,TRBJ2-1,CASSESGISYNEQFF,TGTGCCAGCAGTGAGAGCGGAATCTCCTACAATGAGCAGTTCTTC
TRBV6-1,NA,TRBJ2-7,CASSEVADSSYYEQYF,TGTGCCAGCAGTGAAGTCGCCGACAGTTCTTACTACGAGCAGTACTTC
TRBV30,TRBD2,TRBJ2-5,CAHSGGPVETQYF,TGTGCTCATAGCGGGGGGCCTGTAGAGACCCAGTACTTC
TRBV5-6,NA,TRBJ2-7,CASSLAGSTYEQYF,TGTGCCAGCAGCTTGGCCGGGTCTACCTACGAGCAGTACTTC
TRBV19,NA,TRBJ1-1,CASKADGYMNTEAFF,TGTGCCAGTAAAGCGGACGGCTACATGAACACTGAAGCTTTCTTT
TRBV2,TRBD1,TRBJ1-1,CASIRDSRVNTEAFF,TGTGCCAGCATCCGGGACAGCCGCGTGAACACTGAAGCTTTCTTT
TRBV6-5,TRBD1,TRBJ1-1,CASGTGLNTEAFF,TGTGCCAGCGGGACAGGACTGAACACTGAAGCTTTCTTT
TRBV19,TRBD1,TRBJ2-1,CASSPRTGYNEQFF,TGTGCCAGTAGTCCTCGGACAGGCTACAATGAGCAGTTCTTC
TRBV6-6,NA,TRBJ1-1,CASSPPTGGWTEAFF,TGTGCCAGCAGTCCCCCGACAGGAGGTTGGACTGAAGCTTTCTTT
TRBV7-9,NA,TRBJ2-7,CASSLGQGAAYEQYF,TGTGCCAGCAGCTTAGGCCAAGGGGCGGCCTACGAGCAGTACTTC
TRBV19,NA,TRBJ1-1,CASSISHHRVTEAFF,TGTGCCAGTAGTATTTCCCATCACAGGGTCACTGAAGCTTTCTTT
TRBV30,NA,TRBJ2-5,CAWSVGHKETQYF,TGTGCCTGGAGTGTGGGACACAAAGAGACCCAGTACTTC
TRBV6-1,NA,TRBJ2-6,CASSDPSRSGANVLTF,TGTGCCAGCAGTGACCCCAGTCGATCTGGGGCCAACGTCCTGACTTTC
TRBV11-2,NA,TRBJ1-2,CASSPIQAAYGYTF,TGTGCCAGCAGCCCCATCCAGGCTGCCTATGGCTACACCTTC
TRBV29-1,TRBD1,TRBJ1-2,CSVEGQGNGYTF,TGCAGCGTTGAAGGACAGGGTAATGGCTACACCTTC
TRBV4-2,NA,TRBJ1-1,CASSQDGQSGNRAFF,TGTGCCAGCAGCCAAGACGGACAGTCCGGGAACCGAGCTTTCTTT
TRBV7-2,TRBD1,TRBJ2-7,CASSMTGGVYEQYF,TGTGCCAGCAGCATGACAGGGGGAGTCTACGAGCAGTACTTC
TRBV18,NA,TRBJ2-7,CASSPGSGYEQYF,TGTGCCAGCTCACCGGGCTCAGGTTACGAGCAGTACTTC
TRBV6-1,NA,TRBJ2-7,CASSERQGPYEQYF,TGTGCCAGCAGTGAGCGTCAGGGCCCCTACGAGCAGTACTTC
TRBV28,NA,TRBJ1-2,CASSTYLTANYGYTF,TGTGCCAGCAGCACCTACCTTACCGCTAACTATGGCTACACCTTC
TRBV30,NA,TRBJ1-6,CAWSSAGTRGPRLHF,TGTGCCTGGAGTTCGGCAGGGACAAGGGGACCGCGCCTCCACTTT